A selection of T cell receptor beta chains follows, all from one sample in a study of cytomegalovirus exposure and HLA in healthy donors. The data were produced by immunoSEQ multiplex PCR, yet TCRdb's version contains in-frame clones alone and is incomplete. The table has 69,000 or so clones, about 76% seen once. The sequencing sample was made of PBMCs. The receptor source for this set is a young man in good health and CMV-seronegative. CDR3s include the opening cysteine and the closing phenylalanine or tryptophan. Fields, in order: clone size, V gene, J gene, CDR3 protein. Part of the rows lack a size; the others show once, few, many or a class for expanded clones.

>.|TRBV6-5|TRBJ2-2
CASSYLDRGGTGELFF
>.|TRBV30|TRBJ2-7
CAWSARGSIGYEQYF
>few|TRBV28|TRBJ2-3
CASSPPEGLAGGDRTDTQYF
>.|TRBV5-1|TRBJ2-5
CASSPGTGGETQYF
>.|TRBV6-6|TRBJ2-1
CASSFPGKEEFF
>.|TRBV19|TRBJ2-2
CASSPIAGDRRGGGTGELFF
>.|TRBV14|TRBJ2-3
CASSPETKGWVQRYTDTQYF
>.|TRBV6-5|TRBJ1-2
CASRTGAEGYTF
>once|TRBV7-3|TRBJ2-7
CASSPQIGQGPYEQYF
>.|TRBV30|TRBJ2-7
CASTTAGLYEQYF
>.|TRBV27|TRBJ1-5
CASSFLGGQPQHF
>once|TRBV5-5|TRBJ1-2
CASSLSDSPNYGYTF
>.|TRBV7-9|TRBJ2-5
CASIPGGETQYF
>few|TRBV6-5|TRBJ1-3
CASSYSAPGNTIYF
>.|TRBV2|TRBJ2-7
CASEATGGSYEQYF
>.|TRBV4-2|TRBJ1-6
CASSQDKGASSYNSPLHF
>.|TRBV19|TRBJ1-4
CASSIGSVNEKLFF
>.|TRBV5-1|TRBJ1-4
CASSPRTDFNEKLFF
>.|TRBV27|TRBJ1-1
CASSFKGRGGHMNTEAFF
>.|TRBV14|TRBJ2-5
CASSNLAGGRETQYF
>.|TRBV5-1|TRBJ1-1
CASSFGRETEAFF
>.|TRBV19|TRBJ2-1
CATLKQGAPSNEQFF
>.|TRBV4-1|TRBJ2-2
CASSPTSAINTGELFF
>few|TRBV4-2|TRBJ1-5
CASSQEGGANQPQHF
>.|TRBV7-3|TRBJ2-1
CASSITSGTYNEQFF
>.|TRBV6-1|TRBJ1-2
CASSELAGITYGYTF
>.|TRBV7-2|TRBJ2-7
CASSHGASGTGSYEQYF
>.|TRBV2|TRBJ2-2
CASTILQGTGELFF
>.|TRBV27|TRBJ2-2
CASRRSVGEMGGTGELFF
>.|TRBV4-2|TRBJ1-1
CASSQVPQRARGTEAFF
>.|TRBV11-2|TRBJ1-6
CASSLGQGLTPLHF
>.|TRBV28|TRBJ2-3
CASTQVVATTDTQYF